A selection of T cell receptor beta chains follows, all from one sample in a study of T cells of healthy individuals. From the 5' RACE reads, TCRdb called clonotypes with MiXCR, one entry per CDR3 protein. The sample records about 57,000 distinct CDR3 sequences, roughly 17% being singletons. These receptors were collected from a human donor in good health. The CDR3 runs from the conserved cysteine through the conserved F or W. The D gene is left open where the match is weak. Expanded clones are given a class, and other clones once, few, many or no size at all.

CDR3aa: CASNQGGGRPGMGTEAFF
CDR3nt: TGTGCCAGCAACCAAGGGGGAGGGCGACCTGGGATGGGCACTGAAGCTTTCTTT
v_gene: TRBV7-9
abundance: -
d_gene: -
j_gene: TRBJ1-1

CDR3aa: CASSLGGRSEKLFF
CDR3nt: TGTGCCAGCAGTTTGGGGGGAAGAAGTGAAAAACTGTTTTTT
v_gene: TRBV6-5
abundance: -
d_gene: -
j_gene: TRBJ1-4

CDR3aa: CASSVAPDSKTYGYTF
CDR3nt: TGTGCCAGCAGCGTAGCTCCGGACAGTAAAACCTATGGCTACACCTTC
v_gene: TRBV9
abundance: -
d_gene: -
j_gene: TRBJ1-2

CDR3aa: CASSPGRGADTEAFF
CDR3nt: TGCGCCAGCAGCCCAGGGAGAGGGGCGGACACTGAAGCTTTCTTT
v_gene: TRBV5-1
abundance: -
d_gene: -
j_gene: TRBJ1-1

CDR3aa: CASSSNRGQGWKTQYF
CDR3nt: TGTGCCAGCAGTTCAAACCGCGGACAGGGATGGAAGACCCAGTACTTC
v_gene: TRBV28
abundance: once
d_gene: TRBD1
j_gene: TRBJ2-5

CDR3aa: CASSQGAGGPTDTQYF
CDR3nt: TGCGCCAGCAGCCAAGGAGCGGGAGGGCCGACAGATACGCAGTATTTT
v_gene: TRBV4-3
abundance: many
d_gene: TRBD2
j_gene: TRBJ2-3

CDR3aa: CASSSQSGVGGYNEQFF
CDR3nt: TGTGCCAGCAGCTCCCAGTCGGGGGTAGGGGGTTACAATGAGCAGTTCTTC
v_gene: TRBV11-3
abundance: -
d_gene: -
j_gene: TRBJ2-1

CDR3aa: CASSSSQGSDYGYTF
CDR3nt: TGCGCCAGCAGCTCCTCACAGGGTTCAGACTATGGCTACACCTTC
v_gene: TRBV5-1
abundance: few
d_gene: -
j_gene: TRBJ1-2

CDR3aa: CASSMGGVVRFTGELFF
CDR3nt: TGTGCCAGTAGTATGGGCGGTGTGGTCAGATTCACCGGGGAGCTGTTTTTT
v_gene: TRBV19
abundance: -
d_gene: -
j_gene: TRBJ2-2

CDR3aa: CASSQTPLPSYNEQFF
CDR3nt: TGCGCCAGCAGCCAAACCCCGCTACCCTCCTACAATGAGCAGTTCTTC
v_gene: TRBV4-1
abundance: -
d_gene: -
j_gene: TRBJ2-1

CDR3aa: CASSPPGLGALTDTQYF
CDR3nt: TGTGCCAGCAGCCCCCCAGGTCTGGGGGCGCTTACAGATACGCAGTATTTT
v_gene: TRBV11-2
abundance: few
d_gene: -
j_gene: TRBJ2-3

CDR3aa: CASRHRVGTEAFF
CDR3nt: TGTGCCAGCCGTCACAGGGTAGGGACTGAAGCTTTCTTT
v_gene: TRBV27
abundance: -
d_gene: -
j_gene: TRBJ1-1

CDR3aa: CSAILAGGSSYEQYF
CDR3nt: TGCAGCGCGATACTAGCGGGGGGTAGCTCCTACGAGCAGTACTTC
v_gene: TRBV29-1
abundance: few
d_gene: TRBD2
j_gene: TRBJ2-7

CDR3aa: CASSSITDTQYF
CDR3nt: TGCGCCAGCAGCTCAATCACAGATACGCAGTATTTT
v_gene: TRBV5-1
abundance: many
d_gene: -
j_gene: TRBJ2-3

CDR3aa: CASSPLADIYNEQFF
CDR3nt: TGTGCCAGCAGTCCCCTAGCAGATATTTACAATGAGCAGTTCTTC
v_gene: TRBV6-2/TRBV6-3
abundance: few
d_gene: -
j_gene: TRBJ2-1

CDR3aa: CASSLAWTGYEQYF
CDR3nt: TGTGCCAGCAGCTTGGCCTGGACAGGGTACGAGCAGTACTTC
v_gene: TRBV5-5
abundance: -
d_gene: TRBD1
j_gene: TRBJ2-7

CDR3aa: CASSQTSVGFTYEQYF
CDR3nt: TGCGCCAGCAGCCAAACTAGCGTGGGATTTACCTACGAGCAGTACTTC
v_gene: TRBV4-1
abundance: many
d_gene: TRBD2
j_gene: TRBJ2-7

CDR3aa: CASKRGSTDTQYF
CDR3nt: TGTGCCAGCAAACGGGGGAGCACAGATACGCAGTATTTT
v_gene: TRBV2
abundance: many
d_gene: -
j_gene: TRBJ2-3

CDR3aa: CASSQPGRGAYNEQFF
CDR3nt: TGCGCCAGCAGTCAACCCGGGCGGGGGGCCTACAATGAGCAGTTCTTC
v_gene: TRBV4-1
abundance: many
d_gene: TRBD2
j_gene: TRBJ2-1

CDR3aa: CASSILPSSYNEQFF
CDR3nt: TGTGCCAGCAGCATACTACCGAGCTCCTACAATGAGCAGTTCTTC
v_gene: TRBV6-5
abundance: many
d_gene: -
j_gene: TRBJ2-1

CDR3aa: CASSQEAGPGETQYF
CDR3nt: TGCGCCAGCAGCCAAGAGGCCGGGCCCGGGGAGACCCAGTACTTC
v_gene: TRBV4-1
abundance: -
d_gene: -
j_gene: TRBJ2-5

CDR3aa: CASSLMPRSGANVLTF
CDR3nt: TGTGCCAGCAGCTTAATGCCGCGCTCTGGGGCCAACGTCCTGACTTTC
v_gene: TRBV7-3
abundance: -
d_gene: -
j_gene: TRBJ2-6

CDR3aa: CASRAGVSNTEAFF
CDR3nt: TGTGCCAGCAGGGCAGGGGTCTCGAACACTGAAGCTTTCTTT
v_gene: TRBV13
abundance: -
d_gene: -
j_gene: TRBJ1-1

CDR3aa: CSVPVQGALRGGYTF
CDR3nt: TGCAGCGTACCCGTCCAGGGCGCCCTGAGAGGGGGCTACACCTTC
v_gene: TRBV29-1
abundance: many
d_gene: -
j_gene: TRBJ1-2

CDR3aa: CASSLDSGKETQYF
CDR3nt: TGTGCCAGCAGTTTAGATTCTGGTAAAGAGACCCAGTACTTC
v_gene: TRBV12-3/TRBV12-4
abundance: -
d_gene: -
j_gene: TRBJ2-5

CDR3aa: CASSLFLAGAREQYF
CDR3nt: TGTGCCAGCAGCTTATTTCTAGCGGGAGCCCGCGAGCAGTACTTC
v_gene: TRBV7-2
abundance: many
d_gene: TRBD2
j_gene: TRBJ2-7

CDR3aa: CASSSGTTQYF
CDR3nt: TGTGCCAGCAGCTCGGGGACTACCCAGTACTTC
v_gene: TRBV7-2
abundance: -
d_gene: -
j_gene: TRBJ2-5

CDR3aa: CASSLGGRDSNEKLFF
CDR3nt: TGTGCCAGCAGCCTAGGTGGGCGGGACAGCAATGAAAAACTGTTTTTT
v_gene: TRBV9
abundance: -
d_gene: TRBD1
j_gene: TRBJ1-4

CDR3aa: CASSKGPDGREQFF
CDR3nt: TGTGCCAGCAGTAAGGGACCCGATGGCCGTGAGCAGTTCTTC
v_gene: TRBV6-6
abundance: -
d_gene: -
j_gene: TRBJ2-1

CDR3aa: CASIPDRPGANVLTF
CDR3nt: TGTGCCAGTATTCCGGACAGACCTGGGGCCAACGTCCTGACTTTC
v_gene: TRBV19
abundance: many
d_gene: -
j_gene: TRBJ2-6

CDR3aa: CAISEVNSPLHF
CDR3nt: TGTGCCATCAGCGAGGTTAATTCACCCCTCCACTTT
v_gene: TRBV10-3
abundance: few
d_gene: -
j_gene: TRBJ1-6

CDR3aa: CASSYITGELFF
CDR3nt: TGTGCCAGCAGCTACATCACCGGGGAGCTGTTTTTT
v_gene: TRBV11-1
abundance: -
d_gene: -
j_gene: TRBJ2-2

CDR3aa: CASSPGLVTDTQYF
CDR3nt: TGTGCCAGTAGCCCGGGACTAGTGACAGATACGCAGTATTTT
v_gene: TRBV19
abundance: many
d_gene: TRBD2
j_gene: TRBJ2-3

CDR3aa: CASSLPAQPQHF
CDR3nt: TGTGCCAGCAGTTTACCAGCGCAGCCCCAGCATTTT
v_gene: TRBV12-3/TRBV12-4
abundance: many
d_gene: -
j_gene: TRBJ1-5

CDR3aa: CASSLVGGSDNEQFF
CDR3nt: TGTGCCAGCAGCTTAGTGGGGGGGAGCGACAATGAGCAGTTCTTC
v_gene: TRBV11-3
abundance: many
d_gene: TRBD2
j_gene: TRBJ2-1

CDR3aa: CSGGQKETQYF
CDR3nt: TGCAGCGGGGGACAGAAAGAGACCCAGTACTTC
v_gene: TRBV29-1
abundance: -
d_gene: TRBD1
j_gene: TRBJ2-5

CDR3aa: CSARTDRGLNEQFF
CDR3nt: TGCAGTGCTAGAACGGACAGGGGGCTCAATGAGCAGTTCTTC
v_gene: TRBV20-1
abundance: few
d_gene: TRBD1
j_gene: TRBJ2-1

CDR3aa: CASSVTYEQYF
CDR3nt: TGTGCCAGCAGCGTAACCTACGAGCAGTACTTC
v_gene: TRBV12-3/TRBV12-4
abundance: -
d_gene: -
j_gene: TRBJ2-7

CDR3aa: CASSLGAGTSSYEQYF
CDR3nt: TGTGCCAGCAGCCTTGGCGCCGGGACAAGCTCCTACGAGCAGTACTTC
v_gene: TRBV2
abundance: many
d_gene: -
j_gene: TRBJ2-7

CDR3aa: CASSRRGAGGNEQFF
CDR3nt: TGTGCCAGCAGTCGCCGGGGGGCGGGGGGCAATGAGCAGTTCTTC
v_gene: TRBV28
abundance: many
d_gene: TRBD2
j_gene: TRBJ2-1

CDR3aa: CASKGGGQSYNEQFF
CDR3nt: TGTGCCAGCAAGGGAGGGGGCCAGTCCTACAATGAGCAGTTCTTC
v_gene: TRBV6-1
abundance: -
d_gene: -
j_gene: TRBJ2-1

CDR3aa: CASSPAGGYETQYF
CDR3nt: TGCGCCAGCAGTCCAGCGGGGGGGTATGAGACCCAGTACTTC
v_gene: TRBV5-1
abundance: many
d_gene: TRBD2
j_gene: TRBJ2-5

CDR3aa: CASSSGLPGELFF
CDR3nt: TGTGCCAGCAGCTCCGGGTTACCCGGGGAGCTGTTTTTT
v_gene: TRBV6-5
abundance: few
d_gene: -
j_gene: TRBJ2-2

CDR3aa: CASSPPGHPYGYTF
CDR3nt: TGTGCCAGCAGTCCCCCGGGTCACCCATATGGCTACACCTTC
v_gene: TRBV12-3/TRBV12-4
abundance: many
d_gene: -
j_gene: TRBJ1-2

CDR3aa: CASRSSGTTYNSPLHF
CDR3nt: TGCGCCAGCAGAAGCTCAGGGACAACCTATAATTCACCCCTCCACTTT
v_gene: TRBV5-1
abundance: -
d_gene: -
j_gene: TRBJ1-6

CDR3aa: CSVRGTLAKNIQYF
CDR3nt: TGCAGCGTTCGGGGCACGTTAGCCAAAAACATTCAGTACTTC
v_gene: TRBV29-1
abundance: many
d_gene: -
j_gene: TRBJ2-4

CDR3aa: CASSGGTGSSYNEQFF
CDR3nt: TGTGCCAGCAGTGGGGGGACAGGGAGCTCCTACAATGAGCAGTTCTTC
v_gene: TRBV27
abundance: many
d_gene: TRBD1
j_gene: TRBJ2-1

CDR3aa: CASSPPNFGSSSEKLFF
CDR3nt: TGTGCCAGCTCACCACCGAATTTCGGCAGCTCATCTGAAAAACTGTTTTTT
v_gene: TRBV18
abundance: few
d_gene: -
j_gene: TRBJ1-4

CDR3aa: CASTALLGTPYEQYF
CDR3nt: TGTGCCAGCACCGCACTACTGGGGACACCCTACGAGCAGTACTTC
v_gene: TRBV6-4
abundance: many
d_gene: -
j_gene: TRBJ2-7

CDR3aa: CASSLVGGNTEAFF
CDR3nt: TGTGCCAGCAGCTTAGTAGGTGGTAACACTGAAGCTTTCTTT
v_gene: TRBV7-6
abundance: few
d_gene: -
j_gene: TRBJ1-1

CDR3aa: CASRPGLTIATNEKLFF
CDR3nt: TGTGCCAGCAGGCCGGGATTGACAATTGCAACTAATGAAAAACTGTTTTTT
v_gene: TRBV6-6
abundance: few
d_gene: -
j_gene: TRBJ1-4

CDR3aa: CASSWEGVNEKLFF
CDR3nt: TGTGCCAGCAGCTGGGAAGGTGTCAATGAAAAACTGTTTTTT
v_gene: TRBV2
abundance: many
d_gene: -
j_gene: TRBJ1-4

CDR3aa: CSVVPSTRGHNEQFF
CDR3nt: TGCAGCGTTGTACCTTCGACCAGGGGGCACAATGAGCAGTTCTTC
v_gene: TRBV29-1
abundance: few
d_gene: TRBD1
j_gene: TRBJ2-1